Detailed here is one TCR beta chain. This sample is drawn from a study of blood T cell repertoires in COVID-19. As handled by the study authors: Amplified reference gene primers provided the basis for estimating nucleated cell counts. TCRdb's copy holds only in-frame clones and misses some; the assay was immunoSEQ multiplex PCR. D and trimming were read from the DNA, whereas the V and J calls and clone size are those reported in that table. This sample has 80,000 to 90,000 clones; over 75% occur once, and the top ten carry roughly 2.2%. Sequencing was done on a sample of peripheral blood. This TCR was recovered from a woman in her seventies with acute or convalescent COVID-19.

CDR3 residues: CASSYQGRVSGELFF. The CDR3 DNA reads TGTGCCAGCAGTTATCAGGGCCGGGTCTCCGGGGAGCTGTTTTTT. J is TRBJ2-2 and V is TRBV6-5, with a possible D match to TRBD1 (5 bases). Trimming cost V 3 bases and J 6 bases, with 14 bases left between them. Germline V gene data show CDR1 as MNHEY and CDR2 as SVGAGI. The CDR3 runs 15 residues.